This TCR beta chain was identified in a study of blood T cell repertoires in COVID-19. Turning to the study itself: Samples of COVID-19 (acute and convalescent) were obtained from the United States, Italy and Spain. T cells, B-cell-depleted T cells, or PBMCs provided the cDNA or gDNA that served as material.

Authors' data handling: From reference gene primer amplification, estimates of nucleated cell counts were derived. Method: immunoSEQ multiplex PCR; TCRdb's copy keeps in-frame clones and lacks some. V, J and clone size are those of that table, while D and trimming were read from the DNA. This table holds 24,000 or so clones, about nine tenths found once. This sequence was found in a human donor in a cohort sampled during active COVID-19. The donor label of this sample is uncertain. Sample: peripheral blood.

The CDR3 spells CASSQELGGGDYEQYF. CDR3 nucleotides: TGTGCCAGCAGCCAAGAATTAGGCGGGGGTGACTACGAGCAGTACTTC. This chain joins TRBV4-2 and TRBJ2-7; 7 nucleotides line up with TRBD2. The germline gives CDR1 LGHNA, CDR2 YNFKEQ. The CDR3 sequence is 16 residues long. Losses at the gene ends were 0 bases for V and 3 bases for J; bases not matched to a gene: 8.